This entry lists 22 T cell receptor beta chains sequenced from one sample in a study of cytomegalovirus exposure and HLA in healthy donors. Produced via immunoSEQ multiplex PCR; TCRdb's table is partial and in-frame only. The sample carries 150,000 to 200,000 clones, just under 90% recorded once. Sequenced: PBMCs. Receptors were obtained from a young man in good health and CMV-seropositive.

The chain carries TRBV6-6 and TRBJ2-7, with TRBD1 matching over 9 bases. Per the germline V gene, CDR1 is MNHNY and CDR2 is SVGAGI (reference sequence). The CDR3 runs 13 residues. The trim removed 6 bases at V and 7 bases at J, leaving 7 bases unmatched. For the CDR3, the DNA is TGTGCCAGCAGACACCCGACAGGGGGGGAGCAGTACTTC. This sequence encodes CASRHPTGGEQYF.

This clone was counted once. This CDR3 reads CASPLARHLDSTYGYTF. The CDR3 DNA is TGTGCCAGCCCACTCGCGCGCCATCTCGACAGCACCTATGGCTACACCTTC. The J gene is TRBJ1-2, the V gene TRBV2, with D possibly matching TRBD1 (5 bases). Germline CDR1 reads SNHLY; CDR2 reads FYNNEI. V gave up 8 bases and J gave up 4 bases, with 26 bases separating them. The CDR3 has 17 amino acids. The entire variable domain, with the rest obtained from reference TRBV2 and TRBJ1-2, is as follows: EPEVTQTPSHQVTQMGQEVILRCVPISNHLYFYWYRQILGQKVEFLVSFYNNEISEKSEIFDDQFSVERPDGSNFTLKIRSTKLEDSAMYFCASPLARHLDSTYGYTFGSGTRLTVV.

This rearrangement joins TRBV4-1 to TRBJ2-7, with no clear D. Germline-derived CDR1 and CDR2 are MGHRA and YSYEKL. V shed 0 bases and J shed 0 bases, with 9 bases lying between them. This CDR3 has 15 amino acids. The CDR3 region is CASSQDFASSYEQYF. CDR3 nucleotide sequence: TGCGCCAGCAGCCAAGATTTTGCGAGCTCCTACGAGCAGTACTTC.

This clone was detected once. The J gene is TRBJ1-1, the V gene TRBV6-6, with D possibly TRBD1 on 6 matching bases. This CDR3 region has 13 residues. Germline CDR1 reads MNHNY; CDR2 reads SVGAGI (reference sequence). Trimming removed 5 bases at V and 4 bases at J, with 11 bases between. The CDR3 region has the DNA TGTGCCAGCAGTCCTATCAGGGGCACTGAAGCTTTCTTT. Its translation: CASSPIRGTEAFF.

The J gene is TRBJ2-2, the V gene TRBV6-1; 8 nucleotides match TRBD2. Germline assignment: CDR1 MNHNS and CDR2 SASEGT. V lost 8 bases and J lost 6; bases outside the gene matches: 11. The CDR3 runs 15 residues. The CDR3 coding sequence is TGTGCCAGCCATTTCTCTAGCGGGTTTTCCGGGGAGCTGTTTTTT. Residues: CASHFSSGFSGELFF.

V usage is TRBV27 and J usage is TRBJ1-1; 12 bases align to TRBD1. Losses at the gene ends were 0 bases for V and 4 bases for J; bases not matched to a gene: 6. CDR1 is MNHEY and CDR2 is SMNVEV in the germline V gene (reference sequence). The CDR3 has 17 amino acids. The chain's CDR3 is CASSLSGTGGAPTEAFF. The CDR3 DNA reads TGTGCCAGCAGTTTATCCGGGACAGGGGGCGCCCCCACTGAAGCTTTCTTT.

The J gene is TRBJ1-4, the V gene TRBV19; D gene uncertain. This CDR3 has 15 residues. CDR1 and CDR2 (germline): LNHDA, SQIVND (reference sequence). V lost 1 base, J lost 0 bases, and 6 bases lay in between. The chain's CDR3 is CASSIVGATNEKLFF. The DNA of the CDR3 is TGTGCCAGTAGTATAGTCGGTGCAACTAATGAAAAACTGTTTTTT.

The chain employs TRBV18 and TRBJ1-5; D perhaps matches TRBD1 (6 bases). Germline V CDR1 and CDR2: KGHSH, LQKENI. V lost 4 bases and J 5 bases, leaving 9 bases between the germline ends. The CDR3 sequence is 13 residues long. The CDR3 spells CASSQGGDQPQHF. The CDR3, as DNA: TGTGCCAGCTCACAAGGGGGGGATCAGCCCCAGCATTTT.

The chain employs TRBV18 and TRBJ1-1; weak D call: TRBD1 (5 bases). Germline V gene lookup returns CDR1 KGHSH and CDR2 LQKENI. CDR3 length equals 12 residues. Deletions cut 6 bases from V and 3 bases from J, with 8 bases between. CDR3 residues: CASSGGDTEAFF. CDR3 nucleotide sequence: TGTGCCAGCTCCGGGGGGGACACTGAAGCTTTCTTT.

The genes are TRBV28 and TRBJ2-2; 8 bases are a match to TRBD2. The CDR3 loop spans 17 amino acids. V was pared by 2 bases and J by 7 bases, with 12 bases of the junction left unmatched. Germline lookup yields CDR1 MDHEN and CDR2 SYDVKM. CDR3 nucleotides: TGTGCCAGCAGTTTACCTTATCGCACTAGCGGTATCGGGGAGCTGTTTTTT. This sequence encodes CASSLPYRTSGIGELFF.

The rearrangement uses TRBV10-3 and TRBJ2-2, with TRBD2 matching over 10 bases. With V trimmed by 6 bases and J by 0 bases, 4 bases remained unmatched. This CDR3 has 16 amino acids. Germline assignment: CDR1 ENHRY and CDR2 SYGVKD. Here the CDR3 DNA reads TGTGCCATCAGGGTAGCGGGAGGTCCGAACACCGGGGAGCTGTTTTTT. This encodes CAIRVAGGPNTGELFF.

V is TRBV9 and J is TRBJ1-1; 9 positions agree with TRBD1. The CDR3 is made up of 16 amino acids. The germline V gene encodes CDR1 SGDLS and CDR2 YYNGEE. The junction had 6 bases not matched to a gene; V was cut back by 3 bases and J by 0 bases. The CDR3 region is CASSAGTGNMNTEAFF. CDR3 sequence (DNA): TGTGCCAGCAGCGCCGGGACAGGGAACATGAACACTGAAGCTTTCTTT.

This sequence joins TRBV6-6 and TRBJ2-1; no firm D call. Trimming pared 6 bases from V and 0 bases from J, leaving 9 bases between. Germline loops: CDR1 MNHNY, CDR2 SVGAGI (reference sequence). The CDR3 is 14 amino acids. In DNA form, the CDR3 reads TGTGCCAGCAGGGGCCTTAGCTCCTACAATGAGCAGTTCTTC. The encoded protein is CASRGLSSYNEQFF.

V usage is TRBV2 and J usage is TRBJ1-3; TRBD1 might be the D (5 bases). The CDR3 covers 17 residues. Per germline, CDR1 SNHLY and CDR2 FYNNEI. The germline V and J ends were trimmed by 6 bases and 1 base, with 19 bases remaining between them. The CDR3 region has the DNA TGTGCCAGCAGAGATCGGGACTTTCGTGGTTCTGGAAACACCATATATTTT. This translates into CASRDRDFRGSGNTIYF.

In DNA, the CDR3 is TGTGCCAGCAGCCCCGGACAGTTTTACGAGCAGTACTTC. Translated, it gives CASSPGQFYEQYF. The chain couples TRBV7-9 to TRBJ2-7; a weak D match, TRBD1 (6 bases). This CDR3 has 13 residues. Germline loops: CDR1 SEHNR, CDR2 FQNEAQ (reference sequence). The ends were cut back, 5 bases at V and 4 bases at J, with 12 bases in the middle.

V gene TRBV19 combines with J gene TRBJ2-7; possibly TRBD2 for D (6 bases). Looked up from germline, CDR1 is LNHDA and CDR2 is SQIVND (reference sequence). The CDR3 spans 13 residues. Trimming stripped 5 bases from V and 3 bases from J, with 11 bases between. The CDR3 sequence: CASSRREVYEQYF. CDR3 coding DNA: TGTGCCAGTAGTCGGCGGGAAGTCTACGAGCAGTACTTC.

The J gene is TRBJ2-3, the V gene TRBV5-1; 11 bases line up with TRBD2. CDR3 length: 16 amino acids. Unmatched junction bases numbered 5, after V lost 5 bases and J lost 0 bases. The V gene's germline CDR1 is SGHRS and CDR2 YFSETQ. The CDR3 reads CASRVGTSGSTDTQYF. CDR3 nucleotide sequence: TGCGCCAGCAGAGTTGGGACTAGCGGTAGCACAGATACGCAGTATTTT.

This clone has just one count. The V call is TRBV5-4, the J call TRBJ1-2; weak D call: TRBD1 (5 bases). The length of the CDR3 is 15 residues. Trimming removed 4 bases at V and 4 bases at J, with 17 bases between. Germline assignment: CDR1 SGHNT and CDR2 YYREEE (reference sequence). The CDR3 here is CASSAWGEALYGYTF. The DNA of the CDR3 is TGTGCCAGCAGCGCATGGGGGGAGGCCCTCTATGGCTACACCTTC.

This chain connects TRBV7-8 to TRBJ1-5; 8 bases align to TRBD1. Germline loops: CDR1 SGHVS, CDR2 FQNEAQ. The V and J ends lost 6 bases and 1 base, in that order; junction bases with no gene match: 8. The CDR3 sequence is 16 residues long. This chain's CDR3 is CASSPSGGISNQPQHF. As DNA, the CDR3 is TGTGCCAGCAGTCCTTCAGGGGGCATAAGCAATCAGCCCCAGCATTTT.

CDR3 amino acids: CASSPWRVGDEKLFF. The CDR3 DNA reads as TGTGCCAGCAGCCCTTGGAGGGTGGGAGATGAAAAACTGTTTTTT. The V and J genes are TRBV11-2 and TRBJ1-4; D unresolved. With 5 bases removed from V and 6 bases from J, the gap between germline ends came to 16 bases. This CDR3 contains 15 residues. The germline gives CDR1 SGHAT, CDR2 FQNNGV. The full variable domain, with the rest looked up from reference TRBV11-2 and TRBJ1-4, is EAGVAQSPRYKIIEKRQSVAFWCNPISGHATLYWYQQILGQGPKLLIQFQNNGVVDDSQLPKDRFSAERLKGVDSTLKIQPAKLEDSAVYLCASSPWRVGDEKLFFGSGTQLSVL.

The genes are TRBV5-1 and TRBJ1-4; tentative D call: TRBD1 (5 bases). This CDR3 has 14 residues. The germline V gene encodes CDR1 SGHRS and CDR2 YFSETQ. V was pared by 2 bases and J by 3 bases, with 8 bases between. The DNA for the CDR3 is TGCGCCAGCAGCTTCTCAGGGTCTAATGAAAAACTGTTTTTT. It yields the protein CASSFSGSNEKLFF.

This clone was found a few times. The chain joins TRBV6-1 to TRBJ1-1; TRBD1 might be the D (6 bases). This CDR3 contains 14 residues. The ends were cut back, 1 base at V and 7 bases at J, with 13 bases in the middle. Germline-derived CDR1 and CDR2 are MNHNS and SASEGT. The CDR3, as DNA: TGTGCCAGCAGTGAAGGGCGGGGGCTTGGTGAAGCTTTCTTT. Residues: CASSEGRGLGEAFF.